This T cell receptor beta chain was identified in a study of blood T cells in healthy people across ages. General study results and limits: Among T cells, TCR beta diversity per million cells dropped roughly linearly as age rose. Long-lived and aged donors differed, with more naive CD4+ cells and higher diversity in the long-lived.

Per germline, CDR1 ENHRY and CDR2 SYGVKD. This CDR3 region has 12 residues. The V end was cut by 2 bases, the J end by 8 bases, with 6 bases between. For the second PCR, which ran for about 7 to 11 cycles, a sample-barcoded 5' primer and a J-beta primer mix were used. TCRdb ran MiXCR on the 5' RACE reads and lists one entry per CDR3 protein. The table lists fewer than 700,000 distinct CDR3 sequences, 40% to 50% of them singletons. In the case of this clonotype: Its target is unknown.

The source material was blood. The chain links TRBV10-3 to TRBJ1-4; D unclear. The TCR was taken from a man of 80 years or more in good health. CDR3 nucleotide sequence: TGTGCCATCAGTGAGGCTGGAGAAAAACTGTTTTTT. Amino acid sequence: CAISEAGEKLFF.